These 31 T cell receptor beta chains were all obtained from the same sample, sequenced in a study of blood T cell dynamics during melanoma immunotherapy. Assay used: immunoSEQ multiplex PCR; TCRdb lists only in-frame clones, some missing. The profile shows around 12,000 clones, roughly 80% of them singletons. Time point here: pre-treatment baseline. Sequences were derived from blood, sampled from a patient treated with checkpoint blockade. The receptors here all came from a human donor with melanoma.

This chain links TRBV18 with TRBJ1-4; D is undetermined. The ends were cut back, 0 bases at V and 4 bases at J, with 15 bases in the middle. Germline V gene data show CDR1 as KGHSH and CDR2 as LQKENI. This CDR3 comprises 17 residues. The CDR3 sequence is CASSPPLGTQDNEKLFF. CDR3 DNA: TGTGCCAGCTCACCACCGCTTGGTACGCAAGATAATGAAAAACTGTTTTTT.

Comments on this clone: The sample holds other DNA sequences that translate to the same CDR3. The chain couples TRBV9 to TRBJ1-1; no clear D. The CDR3 sequence is 14 residues long. V lost 4 bases, J lost 1 base, and 11 bases lay in between. Looked up from germline, CDR1 is SGDLS and CDR2 is YYNGEE. CDR3 loop: CASSFRTENTEAFF. The CDR3 bases are TGTGCCAGCAGCTTTAGGACGGAGAACACTGAAGCTTTCTTT.

The chain joins TRBV5-6 to TRBJ2-7; TRBD2 matches at 15 bases. This CDR3 comprises 18 residues. Germline CDR1 is SGHDT and CDR2 is YYEEEE. Unmatched junction bases numbered 12, after V lost 2 bases and J lost 6 bases. The CDR3 region has the DNA TGTGCCAGCAGCTTCCCTGGACTAGCGGGAGGGCCCTCGGGCGAGCAGTACTTC. Encoded protein: CASSFPGLAGGPSGEQYF.

The chain combines TRBV30 with TRBJ2-5, with D perhaps matching TRBD1 or TRBD2 (5 bases each). Germline CDR1 reads GTSNPN; CDR2 reads SVGIG (reference sequence). The CDR3 loop spans 15 amino acids. The germline V and J ends were trimmed by 2 bases and 4 bases, with 17 bases remaining between them. Here the CDR3 DNA reads TGTGCCTGGAGTCAGGTGGCGGGCCAGGGAGAGACCCAGTACTTC. It is translated as CAWSQVAGQGETQYF.

This chain uses TRBV18 with TRBJ1-1; no reliable D call. The germline V and J ends were trimmed by 3 bases and 0 bases, with 11 bases remaining between them. This CDR3 region has 15 residues. The germline CDR1 and CDR2 sequences are KGHSH and LQKENI. The CDR3 region is CASSPQGSMNTEAFF. CDR3 nucleotide sequence: TGTGCCAGCTCACCTCAAGGGAGCATGAACACTGAAGCTTTCTTT.

The rearrangement links TRBV6-5 to TRBJ2-2; 10 bases line up with TRBD1. The CDR3 extends over 16 amino acids. Unmatched junction bases numbered 7, after V lost 2 bases and J lost 7 bases. Germline CDR1 reads MNHEY; CDR2 reads SVGAGI. The CDR3 nucleotides are TGTGCCAGCAGTTACAAGACAGGGGGCGTTAACGGGGAGCTGTTTTTT. It codes for CASSYKTGGVNGELFF.

The chain carries TRBV7-3 and TRBJ1-6, with 8 bases aligning to TRBD1. Germline V gives CDR1 SGHTA, CDR2 FQGTGA. The J segment lost 7 bases and the V segment lost 3 bases, leaving 2 bases of the junction unmatched. The length of the CDR3 is 14 residues. CDR3 residues: CASSFRQGNSPLHF. DNA for the CDR3: TGTGCCAGCAGCTTCAGACAGGGGAATTCACCCCTCCACTTT.

This clone was recorded a few times. The chain uses TRBV5-1 and TRBJ2-7, with D tentatively TRBD2 (6 bases). This CDR3 is built from 11 residues. CDR1 and CDR2 (germline): SGHRS, YFSETQ. The V end was cut by 5 bases, the J end by 6 bases, with 9 bases between. The CDR3 is CASRSGGEQYF. CDR3 in DNA: TGCGCCAGCAGGTCCGGGGGCGAGCAGTACTTC.

Remarks on this clone: At one end the junction does not follow the germline gene, possibly because of a read error. Other nucleotide sequences from this sample produce the same CDR3. V is TRBV19 and J is TRBJ2-7; possible D gene TRBD1, 6 bases. Germline CDR1 reads LNHDA; CDR2 reads SQIVND (reference sequence). The CDR3 covers 13 residues. The CDR3 nucleotides read TGTGCCAGTAGTGTCTGGGACATGTACGAGCAGTACTTT. Amino acids: CASSVWDMYEQYF.

The chain has TRBV7-9 and TRBJ2-3, with 8 bases lining up with TRBD1. The trim removed 7 bases at V and 5 bases at J, leaving 8 bases unmatched. CDR3 length: 14 residues. CDR1 is SEHNR, CDR2 FQNEAQ, per germline (reference sequence). The CDR3 is CASNTQGAIDTQYF. The DNA for the CDR3 is TGTGCCAGCAATACGCAGGGGGCGATAGATACGCAGTATTTT.

The chain carries TRBV5-4 and TRBJ2-3; 7 positions match TRBD2. The V and J ends lost 1 base and 4 bases, in that order; junction bases with no gene match: 9. The CDR3 totals 16 residues. Germline lookup yields CDR1 SGHNT and CDR2 YYREEE (reference sequence). CDR3 nucleotides: TGTGCCAGCAGCTTGCTCAGCGGGGTCGGGGCAGATACGCAGTATTTT. Its protein product is CASSLLSGVGADTQYF.

The chain links TRBV10-3 to TRBJ2-2, with 7 bases lining up with TRBD2. V was clipped by 3 bases and J by 1 base; unmatched bases: 5. Germline V gene lookup returns CDR1 ENHRY and CDR2 SYGVKD. The CDR3 totals 16 residues. CDR3 sequence: CAISDRRERNTGELFF. The CDR3 region has the DNA TGTGCCATCAGTGACCGGCGGGAGAGGAACACCGGGGAGCTGTTTTTT.

The gene calls are TRBV28 and TRBJ2-1; D possibly corresponds to TRBD2 (6 bases). Trimming pared 8 bases from V and 1 base from J, leaving 15 bases between. Looked up from germline, CDR1 is MDHEN and CDR2 is SYDVKM. The CDR3 is 15 residues long. This CDR3 reads CASGGGMGSYNEQFF. The CDR3 bases are TGTGCCAGCGGTGGGGGGATGGGGTCCTACAATGAGCAGTTCTTC.

The chain recombines TRBV10-3 with TRBJ1-6, with D tentatively TRBD1 (6 bases). V lost 8 bases to trimming and J lost 7 bases, with 15 bases between them. Germline lookup yields CDR1 ENHRY and CDR2 SYGVKD. The CDR3 loop spans 14 amino acids. The CDR3: CAIQPRQGNSPLHF. In nucleotides, the CDR3 is TGTGCCATCCAACCCAGGCAGGGGAATTCACCCCTCCACTTT.

The chain is built from TRBV6-5 and TRBJ2-2; no definite D call. Trimming left V 7 bases short and J 0 bases short, with 9 bases between. This CDR3 comprises 14 residues. Germline CDR1 is MNHEY and CDR2 is SVGAGI. In DNA form, the CDR3 reads TGTGCCAGCAAGGCCCTAGCGAACACCGGGGAGCTGTTTTTT. Its protein is CASKALANTGELFF.

The chain couples TRBV27 to TRBJ2-1; 8 positions agree with TRBD2. Germline CDR1 MNHEY, CDR2 SMNVEV (reference sequence). V was clipped by 2 bases and J by 7 bases; unmatched bases: 10. CDR3 length: 16 residues. The CDR3 loop reads CASSLAGLAGGNEQFF. In DNA form, the CDR3 reads TGTGCCAGCAGTTTAGCAGGGCTAGCGGGTGGGAATGAGCAGTTCTTC.

The chain carries TRBV5-8 and TRBJ1-5; D not resolved. The length of the CDR3 is 13 residues. Between the trimmed V and J ends, which lost 2 bases and 7 bases, there was a span of 10 bases. Germline CDR1 is SGHTS and CDR2 is YDEGEE. CDR3 DNA sequence: TGTGCCAGCAGCTTATCCGGGATGCAGCCCCAGCATTTT. Translation: CASSLSGMQPQHF. The whole variable domain, remainder taken from reference TRBV5-8 and TRBJ1-5, is EAGVTQSPTHLIKTRGQQATLRCSPISGHTSVYWYQQALGLGLQFLLWYDEGEERNRGNFPPRFSGRQFPNYSSELNVNALELEDSALYLCASSLSGMQPQHFGDGTRLSIL.

This sequence joins TRBV28 and TRBJ2-2; no reliable D call. Germline V gene sequence: CDR1 MDHEN, CDR2 SYDVKM. V was trimmed by 1 base and J by 4 bases, leaving 16 bases between them. The CDR3 runs 17 residues. In nucleotides, the CDR3 is TGTGCCAGCAGTTTATTCTCCAGAGGCGGTCGCACCGGGGAGCTGTTTTTT. Protein sequence: CASSLFSRGGRTGELFF.

The chain uses TRBV5-1 and TRBJ1-1, with 9 bases that match TRBD1. Trimming at V came to 0 bases and at J to 7 bases, leaving 7 bases not matched to a gene. CDR1 is SGHRS, CDR2 YFSETQ, per germline. This CDR3 is 15 amino acids long. The CDR3 coding sequence is TGCGCCAGCAGCTTGGATACAGGGGGCTTCAGTGAAGCTTTCTTT. Translated, it gives CASSLDTGGFSEAFF.

In DNA form, the CDR3 reads TGTGCCAGCAGCGGGGGCCCGAATCAGCCCCAGCATTTT. Its protein product is CASSGGPNQPQHF. V gene TRBV9 combines with J gene TRBJ1-5, with D tentatively TRBD1 (5 bases). The CDR3 is 13 amino acids. From germline, CDR1 is SGDLS and CDR2 YYNGEE. The V end lost 3 bases, the J end lost 4 bases, and 8 bases lay between the germline ends.

V usage is TRBV19 and J usage is TRBJ1-1; possibly TRBD1 for D (5 bases). Germline V gene lookup returns CDR1 LNHDA and CDR2 SQIVND (reference sequence). CDR3 length equals 15 residues. V lost 6 bases and J 1 base, leaving 15 bases between the germline ends. The CDR3 sequence: CASSLRGGANTEAFF. The CDR3 nucleotides are TGTGCCAGTAGCCTAAGGGGAGGGGCGAACACTGAAGCTTTCTTT.

The V and J genes are TRBV6-1 and TRBJ1-3, with D unresolved. Germline CDR1 reads MNHNS; CDR2 reads SASEGT. The CDR3 loop spans 14 amino acids. The V gene lost 3 bases and the J gene lost 0 bases, with 6 bases spanning the gap. CDR3 bases: TGTGCCAGCAGTGAGAACCACTCTGGAAACACCATATATTTT. The encoded protein is CASSENHSGNTIYF.

The chain has TRBV19 and TRBJ1-5; D possibly corresponds to TRBD1 (6 bases). There are 15 residues in the CDR3. V was shortened by 6 bases and J by 6 bases, with 18 bases between the two germline ends. In germline, CDR1 is LNHDA, CDR2 SQIVND (reference sequence). CDR3: CASSPGRGGPQPQHF. CDR3 coding DNA: TGTGCCAGTAGCCCAGGTAGAGGGGGGCCTCAGCCCCAGCATTTT.

The chain uses TRBV4-1 and TRBJ1-5, with 8 bases matching TRBD1. Trimming removed 4 bases from V and 5 bases from J; junction bases left unmatched: 10. Germline V gene data show CDR1 as MGHRA and CDR2 as YSYEKL. The CDR3 runs to 16 residues. CDR3: CASSLPTGGRYQPQHF. The CDR3 DNA reads TGCGCCAGCAGCCTACCAACAGGGGGGAGATATCAGCCCCAGCATTTT.

This clone occurred a few times. The junction differs from germline at one of its ends, possibly a read error. The chain links TRBV9 to TRBJ2-7; 9 nucleotides agree with TRBD1. The germline CDR1 and CDR2 sequences are SGDLS and YYNGEE. The CDR3 runs to 14 residues. The CDR3 DNA reads as TGTGCCAGCAGCGTAGGCCCTTATGGACAGGGGCTGCACTTC. Its translation is CASSVGPYGQGLHF.

This rearrangement joins TRBV5-6 to TRBJ1-4, with D tentatively TRBD1 (6 bases). Germline values: CDR1 SGHDT, CDR2 YYEEEE. Trimming pared 0 bases from V and 6 bases from J, leaving 12 bases between. The CDR3 is 15 amino acids. CDR3 nucleotides: TGTGCCAGCAGCTTGGCGTCGGCAGGGGATGAAAAACTGTTTTTT. Amino acids: CASSLASAGDEKLFF.

The rearrangement links TRBV11-3 to TRBJ2-5, with D perhaps given as TRBD1 or TRBD2 (6 bases each). The CDR3 length is 16 residues. Germline V lookup: CDR1 SGHNT, CDR2 YENEEA. V shed 5 bases and J shed 4 bases, with 20 bases lying between them. The CDR3 sequence is CASSPRGQSGSETQYF. The DNA for the CDR3 is TGTGCCAGCAGCCCACGGGGGCAGTCGGGTTCAGAGACCCAGTACTTC.

The V gene is TRBV11-3, the J gene TRBJ2-1; TRBD2 matches at 10 bases. Germline CDR1 reads SGHNT; CDR2 reads YENEEA. CDR3 size: 19 residues. V lost 5 bases, J lost 7 bases, and 20 bases stayed unmatched. CDR3 loop: CASSIRSLAGEPVWNEQFF. The CDR3 coding sequence is TGTGCCAGCAGCATCAGGAGCCTAGCGGGAGAGCCCGTTTGGAATGAGCAGTTCTTC.

This chain joins TRBV6-5 and TRBJ1-2; D unclear. CDR1 MNHEY and CDR2 SVGAGI come from the germline V gene. Trimming took 2 bases from V and 8 from J, leaving 18 bases between them. This CDR3 is built from 15 residues. In DNA form, the CDR3 reads TGTGCCAGCAGTTACGCCCTTGAGAGATCTGGGGGCTACACCTTC. It codes for CASSYALERSGGYTF.

This clone was recorded a few times. The rearrangement links TRBV4-1 to TRBJ2-3; weak D call: TRBD2 (5 bases). Trimming removed 0 bases at V and 6 bases at J, with 10 bases between. This CDR3 spans 14 amino acids. CDR1 is MGHRA, CDR2 YSYEKL, per germline. CDR3 nucleotides: TGCGCCAGCAGCCAAGAGGACTCGACGGATACGCAGTATTTT. Translation: CASSQEDSTDTQYF.

This clone has just a few counts. CDR3 sequence: CASSHYLEGGNQPQHF. CDR3 coding DNA: TGCGCCAGCAGCCATTATTTGGAGGGGGGCAATCAGCCCCAGCATTTT. The V gene is TRBV4-1, the J gene TRBJ1-5, with a tentative D call TRBD1 (6 bases). Trimming took off 3 bases at V and 2 bases at J, with 14 bases between the two ends. The CDR3 runs to 16 residues. Per the germline V gene, CDR1 is MGHRA and CDR2 is YSYEKL.